The 8 T cell receptor beta chains below come from one sample, sequenced in a study of neoadjuvant anti-PD-1 for oral cavity cancer. Produced via immunoSEQ multiplex PCR; TCRdb's table is partial and in-frame only. The sample includes over 14,000 clones, around three quarters of them seen just once. Sequences were derived from PBMCs, sampled before nivolumab (anti-PD-1) treatment. The receptor source for this set is a person aged 35-80 years with oral cavity squamous cell carcinoma.

The J gene is TRBJ1-5, the V gene TRBV9, with D maybe TRBD1 (5 bases). The CDR3 loop spans 14 amino acids. Deletions cut 4 bases from V and 1 base from J, with 9 bases between. CDR1 and CDR2 (germline): SGDLS, YYNGEE. DNA for the CDR3: TGTGCCAGCAGCCCCCGGGACAGCAATCAGCCCCAGCATTTT. Amino acids: CASSPRDSNQPQHF.

The rearrangement links TRBV5-1 to TRBJ2-3; D is possibly TRBD2 (6 bases). V lost 7 bases, J lost 2 bases, and 17 bases lay in between. The CDR3 extends over 15 amino acids. Germline loops: CDR1 SGHRS, CDR2 YFSETQ. The CDR3 is CASRWSGSYTDTQYF. The DNA for the CDR3 is TGCGCCAGCCGCTGGAGCGGGTCCTACACAGATACGCAGTATTTT.

This clone was detected a few times. The chain is built from TRBV10-3 and TRBJ1-1, with 7 nucleotides matching TRBD1. In germline, CDR1 is ENHRY, CDR2 SYGVKD. V lost 11 bases to trimming and J lost 1 base; unmatched junction nucleotides: 7. The CDR3 extends over 13 amino acids. CDR3 amino acids: CASKTGENTEAFF. The CDR3 bases are TGTGCCTCCAAAACAGGGGAGAACACTGAAGCTTTCTTT.

This sequence joins TRBV6-4 and TRBJ2-1, with 7 bases lining up with TRBD2. Germline CDR1 reads MRHNA; CDR2 reads SNTAGT. V shed 2 bases and J 2 bases; nucleotides not matched to a gene: 3. CDR3 length: 15 amino acids. CDR3 residues: CASSDGGEAYNEQFF. The DNA of the CDR3 is TGTGCCAGCAGTGACGGGGGGGAAGCCTACAATGAGCAGTTCTTC.

This clone was picked up a small number of times. This chain links TRBV6-6 with TRBJ1-1, with 8 bases aligning to TRBD1. CDR1 MNHNY and CDR2 SVGAGI come from the germline V gene (reference sequence). V lost 4 bases to trimming and J lost 6 bases; unmatched junction nucleotides: 4. CDR3 size: 13 residues. CDR3 loop: CASSSQGVAEAFF. The CDR3 DNA follows: TGTGCCAGCAGTTCACAGGGGGTCGCTGAAGCTTTCTTT.

This clone was picked up a small number of times. The V call is TRBV7-2, the J call TRBJ1-2; 9 bases map to TRBD1. V gave up 6 bases and J gave up 5 bases; unmatched junction bases: 10. This CDR3 has 15 amino acids. Germline V gene lookup returns CDR1 SGHTA and CDR2 FQGNSA. The CDR3 sequence: CASSSSGTGMYGYTF. The CDR3 DNA reads TGTGCCAGCAGTTCCTCCGGGACAGGGATGTATGGCTACACCTTC.

This chain uses TRBV14 with TRBJ2-7; the match to TRBD1 covers 10 bases. CDR1 SGHDN and CDR2 FVKESK come from the germline V gene. Trimming removed 4 bases from V and 6 bases from J; junction bases left unmatched: 6. This CDR3 spans 14 amino acids. CDR3: CASSLTGTGAEQYF. CDR3 nucleotides: TGTGCCAGCAGCCTAACCGGGACAGGGGCCGAGCAGTACTTC.

The rearrangement links TRBV5-1 to TRBJ2-2; TRBD1 is a possible D gene (6 bases). The CDR3 extends over 16 amino acids. V was trimmed by 2 bases and J by 2 bases, leaving 13 bases between them. Germline V lookup: CDR1 SGHRS, CDR2 YFSETQ. CDR3 sequence (DNA): TGCGCCAGCAGCTTACGGACAGTGGGCAACACCGGGGAGCTGTTTTTT. Encoded protein: CASSLRTVGNTGELFF. Filled out from reference TRBV5-1 and TRBJ2-2, the complete variable domain reads KAGVTQTPRYLIKTRGQQVTLSCSPISGHRSVSWYQQTPGQGLQFLFEYFSETQRNKGNFPGRFSGRQFSNSRSEMNVSTLELGDSALYLCASSLRTVGNTGELFFGEGSRLTVL.